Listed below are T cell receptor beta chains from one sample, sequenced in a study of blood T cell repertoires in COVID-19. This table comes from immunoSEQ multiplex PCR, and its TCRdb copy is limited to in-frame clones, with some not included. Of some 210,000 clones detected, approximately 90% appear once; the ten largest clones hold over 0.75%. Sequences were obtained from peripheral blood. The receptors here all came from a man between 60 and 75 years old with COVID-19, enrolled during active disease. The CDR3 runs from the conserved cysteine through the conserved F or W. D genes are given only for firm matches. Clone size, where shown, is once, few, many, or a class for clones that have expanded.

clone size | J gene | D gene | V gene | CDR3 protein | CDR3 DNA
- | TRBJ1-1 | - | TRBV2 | CASSEDWWGEDF | TGTGCCAGCAGTGAAGATTGGTGGGGGGAGGACTTT
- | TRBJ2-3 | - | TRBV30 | CAWSLGHLAAPDTQYF | TGTGCCTGGAGCCTGGGCCATTTGGCAGCCCCAGATACGCAGTATTTT
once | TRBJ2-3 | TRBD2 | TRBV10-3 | CAISVGLAGALTDTQYF | TGTGCCATCAGTGTCGGGCTAGCGGGGGCCCTCACAGATACGCAGTATTTT
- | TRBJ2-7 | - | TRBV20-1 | CSASNSRYEQYF | TGCAGTGCTAGTAACAGCCGCTACGAGCAGTACTTC
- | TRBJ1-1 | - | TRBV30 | CAWGRGSDTEAFF | TGTGCCTGGGGCAGGGGTTCCGACACTGAAGCTTTCTTT
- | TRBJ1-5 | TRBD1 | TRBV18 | CASSVQGVLAQPQHF | TGTGCCAGCTCAGTTCAGGGGGTTCTGGCTCAGCCCCAGCATTTT
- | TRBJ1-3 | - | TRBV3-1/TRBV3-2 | CASSQGRGIGNTIYF | TGTGCCAGCAGCCAGGGTAGGGGGATTGGAAACACCATATATTTT
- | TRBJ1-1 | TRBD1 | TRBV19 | CASSITGGRTEAFF | TGTGCCAGTAGCATTACAGGGGGCAGGACTGAAGCTTTCTTT
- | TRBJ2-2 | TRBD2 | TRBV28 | CASSQGGTSGRLNTGELFF | TGTGCCAGCAGTCAAGGGGGGACTAGCGGGAGGTTAAACACCGGGGAGCTGTTTTTT
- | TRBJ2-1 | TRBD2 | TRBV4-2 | CASSPSGGSGVLHEQFF | TGTGCCAGCAGCCCAAGTGGGGGGAGCGGGGTCCTGCATGAGCAGTTCTTC
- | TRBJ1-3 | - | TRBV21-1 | CASSGGVPGNTIYF | TGTGCCAGCAGCGGGGGGGTCCCTGGAAACACCATATATTTT
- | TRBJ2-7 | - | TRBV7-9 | CASSPNQGYEQYF | TGTGCCAGCAGCCCGAATCAGGGGTACGAGCAGTACTTC
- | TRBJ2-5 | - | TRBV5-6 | CASNQEEEQETQYF | TGTGCCAGCAACCAGGAGGAGGAACAAGAGACCCAGTACTTC
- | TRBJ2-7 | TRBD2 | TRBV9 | CASSASSGSYEQYF | TGTGCCAGCAGCGCGTCTAGCGGTTCCTACGAGCAGTACTTC
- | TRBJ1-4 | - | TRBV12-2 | CASRLTQGAHEKLFF | TGTGCAAGTCGTTTGACGCAGGGGGCGCATGAAAAACTGTTTTTT
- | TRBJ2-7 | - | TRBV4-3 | CASSQEFGGEPYEQYF | TGCGCCAGCAGCCAAGAGTTCGGCGGCGAACCCTACGAGCAGTACTTC
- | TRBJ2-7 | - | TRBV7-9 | CASSLNSYEQYF | TGTGCCAGCAGCTTAAATAGCTACGAGCAGTACTTC
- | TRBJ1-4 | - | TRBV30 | CAWSGGGWTNEKLFF | TGTGCCTGGAGTGGGGGGGGGTGGACTAATGAAAAACTGTTTTTT